The present entry profiles one TCR beta chain with its context. This sample was included in a study of shared clonotypes between healthy human individuals. It was CD45RO-negative cells, positively selected for CCR7, that made up naive CD8 cells, with terminally differentiated effector memory CD45RA+ cells excluded. The CDR3 has 19 amino acids. V gave up 6 bases and J gave up 0 bases; unmatched junction bases: 14. The V gene's germline CDR1 is SGHAT and CDR2 FQNNGV. Repertoires were generated with immunoSEQ multiplex PCR, while TCRdb's copy carries only in-frame clones and drops some. The sample records almost 700,000 clones, about 90% being singletons.

The sample consisted of naive CD8+ T cells sorted from blood. This chain connects TRBV11-2 to TRBJ1-4; 9 bases line up with TRBD1. The TCR comes from a man aged 30-40 years in good health. This CDR3 is CASSPGRGTGTSTNEKLFF. CDR3 nucleotides: TGTGCCAGCAGTCCCGGACGGGGGACAGGGACTTCAACTAATGAAAAACTGTTTTTT.